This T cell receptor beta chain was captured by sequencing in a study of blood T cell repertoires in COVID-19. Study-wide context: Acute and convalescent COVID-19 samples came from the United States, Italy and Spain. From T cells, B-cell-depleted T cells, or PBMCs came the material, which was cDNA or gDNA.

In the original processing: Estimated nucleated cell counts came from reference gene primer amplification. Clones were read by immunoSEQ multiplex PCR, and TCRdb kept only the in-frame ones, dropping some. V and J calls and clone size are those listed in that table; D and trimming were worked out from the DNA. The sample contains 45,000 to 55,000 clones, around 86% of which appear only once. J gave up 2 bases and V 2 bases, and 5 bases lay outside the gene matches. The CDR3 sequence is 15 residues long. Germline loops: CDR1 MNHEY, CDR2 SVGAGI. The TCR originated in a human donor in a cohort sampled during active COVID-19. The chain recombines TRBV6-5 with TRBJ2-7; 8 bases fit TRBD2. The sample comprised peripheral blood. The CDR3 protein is CASSYLSGSTYEQYF. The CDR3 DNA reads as TGTGCCAGCAGTTACCTAAGCGGGAGCACCTACGAGCAGTACTTC.